One sample yielded the 19 T cell receptor beta chains listed below, sequenced in a study of cytomegalovirus exposure and HLA in healthy donors. With 60 Vbeta and 13 Jbeta primers, the PCR was carried out. Repertoires were generated with immunoSEQ multiplex PCR, while TCRdb's copy carries only in-frame clones and drops some. The data hold some 77,000 clones, with 70% to 80% observed a single time. Sequencing was performed on PBMCs. These receptors were taken from a man between 25 and 39 years old in good health and CMV-seronegative.

This clone has only a few counts. The chain carries TRBV6-1 and TRBJ2-5, with D unresolved. The CDR3 runs to 14 residues. Germline lookup yields CDR1 MNHNS and CDR2 SASEGT. V lost 2 bases, J lost 1 base, and 8 bases lay in between. The CDR3 sequence: CASSEIGVQETQYF. In DNA form, the CDR3 reads TGTGCCAGCAGTGAAATCGGTGTCCAAGAGACCCAGTACTTC.

Here the CDR3 DNA reads TGTGCCAGCAGCCCAGAGGGCGTCCAGCCCCAGCATTTT. Its protein is CASSPEGVQPQHF. The V gene is TRBV7-9, the J gene TRBJ1-5; no firm D call. Germline V gene data show CDR1 as SEHNR and CDR2 as FQNEAQ (reference sequence). This CDR3 spans 13 amino acids. V lost 5 bases and J 7 bases, leaving 12 bases between the germline ends.

The rearrangement uses TRBV7-2 and TRBJ1-2; D remains ambiguous. The length of the CDR3 is 13 residues. The V and J ends lost 1 base and 8 bases respectively, with 11 bases between them. Germline CDR1 is SGHTA and CDR2 is FQGNSA. The DNA for the CDR3 is TGTGCCAGCAGCTTAGAGGCGATGAGGGGCTACACCTTC. This codes for CASSLEAMRGYTF. The full variable domain, rest sourced from reference TRBV7-2 and TRBJ1-2, is GAGVSQSPSNKVTEKGKDVELRCDPISGHTALYWYRQSLGQGLEFLIYFQGNSAPDKSGLPSDRFSAERTGGSVSTLTIQRTQQEDSAVYLCASSLEAMRGYTFGSGTRLTVV.

A note on this clone: One end of the junction fails to match germline, which may point to a read error. The chain is built from TRBV18 and TRBJ1-1, with a tentative D call TRBD1 (5 bases). The CDR3 loop spans 17 amino acids. The V gene's germline CDR1 is KGHSH and CDR2 LQKENI. CDR3 loop: CASTPRLTGGGTTEAFF. CDR3 coding DNA: TGTGCCAGCACACCAAGATTAACGGGGGGAGGGACGACTGAAGCTTTCTTT.

J is TRBJ2-7 and V is TRBV27; D is perhaps TRBD2 (6 bases). Between the trimmed V and J ends, which lost 3 bases and 6 bases, there was a span of 18 bases. This CDR3 is 15 amino acids long. Germline V CDR1 and CDR2: MNHEY, SMNVEV (reference sequence). The DNA for the CDR3 is TGTGCCAGCAGTTTGAAGTGGGAGGTCCTGAGCGAGCAGTACTTC. Translating gives CASSLKWEVLSEQYF.

The J gene is TRBJ2-3, the V gene TRBV27; D perhaps matches TRBD1 (6 bases). Germline CDR1 is MNHEY and CDR2 is SMNVEV (reference sequence). Trimming removed 8 bases from V and 4 bases from J, with 13 bases in between. There are 13 residues in the CDR3. CDR3 DNA sequence: TGTGCCAGCGGGGTGACAGGACCAGATACGCAGTATTTT. Its protein is CASGVTGPDTQYF.

V usage is TRBV27 and J usage is TRBJ2-3, with D perhaps matching TRBD2 (6 bases). The germline gives CDR1 MNHEY, CDR2 SMNVEV (reference sequence). The CDR3 contains 16 residues. V lost 6 bases to trimming and J lost 3 bases, with 19 bases between them. DNA for the CDR3: TGTGCCAGCAGCCTTCTAGCGCAAAGGGGTACAGATACGCAGTATTTT. Residues: CASSLLAQRGTDTQYF.

This chain connects TRBV7-9 to TRBJ1-2, with D unresolved. The V end was cut by 5 bases, the J end by 2 bases, with 6 bases between. The length of the CDR3 is 12 residues. Germline CDR1 SEHNR, CDR2 FQNEAQ (reference sequence). CDR3 sequence: CASSGGNYGYTF. The CDR3 bases are TGTGCCAGCAGCGGAGGGAACTATGGCTACACCTTC. Using reference TRBV7-9 and TRBJ1-2 for the parts outside the CDR3, the full variable domain is DTGVSQNPRHKITKRGQNVTFRCDPISEHNRLYWYRQTLGQGPEFLTYFQNEAQLEKSRLLSDRFSAERPKGSFSTLEIQRTEQGDSAMYLCASSGGNYGYTFGSGTRLTVV.

This chain joins TRBV27 and TRBJ2-7; D may be TRBD2 (6 bases). This CDR3 has 13 residues. Trimming removed 5 bases from V and 3 bases from J, with 11 bases in between. Germline CDR1 MNHEY, CDR2 SMNVEV (reference sequence). The CDR3 is CASSPGLYYEQYF. CDR3 DNA sequence: TGTGCCAGCAGTCCGGGACTGTACTACGAGCAGTACTTC.

The rearrangement uses TRBV6-5 and TRBJ2-7; tentative D call: TRBD2 (6 bases). From germline, CDR1 is MNHEY and CDR2 SVGAGI. The CDR3 is made up of 15 amino acids. V lost 3 bases to trimming and J lost 0 bases, with 12 bases between them. CDR3 nucleotides: TGTGCCAGCAGTTATCGCGGGAAACCCTCCTACGAGCAGTACTTC. It codes for CASSYRGKPSYEQYF.

The chain recombines TRBV19 with TRBJ1-3; D is unresolved. The CDR3 spans 15 residues. Germline assignment: CDR1 LNHDA and CDR2 SQIVND (reference sequence). The germline V and J ends were trimmed by 5 bases and 4 bases, with 15 bases remaining between them. CDR3 region: CASSPEGGRGNTIYF. CDR3 nucleotide sequence: TGTGCCAGTAGTCCGGAAGGAGGACGGGGAAACACCATATATTTT.

The chain recombines TRBV5-1 with TRBJ2-1, with D perhaps TRBD1 (6 bases). Per the germline V gene, CDR1 is SGHRS and CDR2 is YFSETQ. The CDR3 spans 14 residues. V was clipped by 0 bases and J by 7 bases, with 11 bases between them. In nucleotides, the CDR3 is TGCGCCAGCAGCTTGGGCCCCGGACAGAATGAGCAGTTCTTC. Amino acids: CASSLGPGQNEQFF.

The V gene is TRBV6-5, the J gene TRBJ1-1; D is ambiguous. Germline CDR1 is MNHEY and CDR2 is SVGAGI. Trimming took off 7 bases at V and 11 bases at J, with 14 bases between the two ends. CDR3 length equals 11 residues. In nucleotides, the CDR3 is TGTGCCAGCACTATCGGAGGAAGGGCTTTCTTT. This encodes CASTIGGRAFF.

The J gene is TRBJ1-2, the V gene TRBV2, with 9 bases that match TRBD1. V lost 7 bases to trimming and J lost 5 bases; unmatched junction nucleotides: 11. Germline assignment: CDR1 SNHLY and CDR2 FYNNEI. The CDR3 spans 15 residues. The CDR3 is CASTPGGQGKYGYTF. Written as DNA, the CDR3 is TGTGCCAGCACTCCGGGGGGACAGGGCAAGTATGGCTACACCTTC.

This clone was counted a single time. The V gene is TRBV25-1, the J gene TRBJ2-5, with 8 bases matching TRBD1. This CDR3 is 14 amino acids long. V trimming: 3 bases; J trimming: 5 bases; junction bases outside the gene matches: 5. CDR1 and CDR2 from the germline V gene are MGHDK and SYGVNS. The CDR3 sequence is CASSESGGQETQYF. The DNA of the CDR3 is TGTGCCAGCAGTGAGTCAGGGGGCCAGGAGACCCAGTACTTC.

This rearrangement joins TRBV5-1 to TRBJ2-1, with D possibly TRBD1 on 6 matching bases. The V end lost 4 bases, the J end lost 7 bases, and 18 bases lay between the germline ends. The CDR3 is made up of 15 amino acids. CDR1 is SGHRS and CDR2 is YFSETQ in the germline V gene. The CDR3 bases are TGCGCCAGCAGCCCTCGAACAGGGCTCGCGAATGAGCAGTTCTTC. It yields the protein CASSPRTGLANEQFF.

In DNA, the CDR3 is TGTGCCAGCAGCCTGCGGGGTAGCTCCTACAATGAGCAGTTCTTC. Encoded protein: CASSLRGSSYNEQFF. The rearrangement joins TRBV7-9 to TRBJ2-1; D perhaps matches TRBD2 (6 bases). Germline values: CDR1 SEHNR, CDR2 FQNEAQ (reference sequence). V was clipped by 5 bases and J by 0 bases, with 11 bases between them. The length of the CDR3 is 15 residues. Full variable domain (outside the CDR3, taken from reference TRBV7-9 and TRBJ2-1): DTGVSQNPRHKITKRGQNVTFRCDPISEHNRLYWYRQTLGQGPEFLTYFQNEAQLEKSRLLSDRFSAERPKGSFSTLEIQRTEQGDSAMYLCASSLRGSSYNEQFFGPGTRLTVL.

CDR3 protein: CAGDLTEPDKETQYF. The CDR3 DNA follows: TGTGCCGGAGACTTGACAGAGCCCGATAAGGAGACCCAGTACTTC. The chain uses TRBV7-3 and TRBJ2-5, with a possible D match to TRBD1 (5 bases). Germline V gives CDR1 SGHTA, CDR2 FQGTGA. Trimming pared 11 bases from V and 5 bases from J, leaving 24 bases between. The CDR3 contains 15 residues. Together with reference TRBV7-3 and TRBJ2-5, the CDR3 gives the full variable domain: GAGVSQTPSNKVTEKGKYVELRCDPISGHTALYWYRQSLGQGPEFLIYFQGTGAADDSGLPNDRFFAVRPEGSVSTLKIQRTERGDSAVYLCAGDLTEPDKETQYFGPGTRLLVL.

This clone has only one observation. The chain carries TRBV19 and TRBJ2-2, with 9 bases that match TRBD1. The CDR3 is made up of 15 amino acids. V was clipped by 5 bases and J by 2 bases; unmatched bases: 3. Germline CDR1 and CDR2: LNHDA and SQIVND (reference sequence). The CDR3 is CASSGGQGNTGELFF. The CDR3 DNA follows: TGTGCCAGTAGTGGGGGACAGGGTAACACCGGGGAGCTGTTTTTT.